A single sample gave rise to the 15 T cell receptor beta chains below, sequenced in a study of tumor-infiltrating lymphocytes in primary liver carcinoma. From approximately 500 ng total RNA, TCR beta cDNA was generated with a primer in the constant region. Slightly modified ARM-PCR, run as three nested multiplex PCR rounds, produced the TCR beta libraries. The opening two PCR rounds, nine to eleven cycles each, paired TRBV1-TRBV30 forward primers with a C-beta reverse primer. TCRdb re-derived calls from the multiplex PCR reads in MiXCR, one entry per CDR3 protein. This table has 190,000 or so distinct CDR3 sequences, less than 70% appearing once. For blood RNA, unsorted whole blood served as the source, and germline DNA was extracted too. Sequencing was carried out using peripheral blood. The receptors stem from an older woman with primary liver carcinoma and hepatitis B virus infection.

To note about this clonotype: This may stem from a read error, because a much larger clone lies one nucleotide away. V and J are TRBV29-1 and TRBJ1-4; TRBD1 aligns across 7 bases. The germline gives CDR1 SQVTM, CDR2 ANQGSEA. The J segment lost 4 bases and the V segment lost 6 bases, leaving 5 bases of the junction unmatched. The CDR3 contains 13 residues. This CDR3 reads CSVMDRFNEKLFF. The CDR3 DNA follows: TGCAGCGTCATGGACAGGTTTAATGAAAAACTGTTTTTT.

This clonotype has just a few counts. The chain links TRBV6-5 to TRBJ1-1; tentatively, D is TRBD1 (6 bases). The CDR3 is 15 amino acids. Germline loops: CDR1 MNHEY, CDR2 SVGAGI. Trimming left V 2 bases short and J 0 bases short, with 10 bases between. The CDR3 protein is CASSYRSGVNTEAFF. CDR3 nucleotide sequence: TGTGCCAGCAGTTACCGATCAGGGGTGAACACTGAAGCTTTCTTT.

The rearrangement joins TRBV28 to TRBJ2-1, with D possibly TRBD2 on 5 matching bases. This CDR3 has 17 residues. With 5 bases removed from V and 2 bases from J, the gap between germline ends came to 19 bases. Germline CDR1 reads MDHEN; CDR2 reads SYDVKM. The CDR3: CASSGVVTSGAYNEQFF. CDR3 nucleotides: TGTGCCAGCAGTGGCGTGGTTACGAGCGGCGCCTACAATGAGCAGTTCTTC. The full variable domain, its missing parts supplied by reference TRBV28 and TRBJ2-1, is DVKVTQSSRYLVKRTGEKVFLECVQDMDHENMFWYRQDPGLGLRLIYFSYDVKMKEKGDIPEGYSVSREKKERFSLILESASTNQTSMYLCASSGVVTSGAYNEQFFGPGTRLTVL.

Points on this clonotype: The junction differs from germline at one of its ends, possibly a read error. The chain is built from TRBV11-1 and TRBJ2-1; TRBD2 agrees at 8 bases. This CDR3 has 15 amino acids. Germline V CDR1 and CDR2: SGHAT, FQDESV (reference sequence). As DNA, the CDR3 is TGTGCCAGCACGGGCCCCCATATAGCGGGGAATGGGCAGTTCTTC. This translates into CASTGPHIAGNGQFF. The entire variable domain, with the rest obtained from reference TRBV11-1 and TRBJ2-1, is as follows: EAEVAQSPRYKITEKSQAVAFWCDPISGHATLYWYRQILGQGPELLVQFQDESVVDDSQLPKDRFSAERLKGVDSTLKIQPAELGDSAMYLCASTGPHIAGNGQFFGPGTRLTVL.

The chain couples TRBV7-9 to TRBJ2-1; TRBD2 is a possible D gene (6 bases). Germline lookup yields CDR1 SEHNR and CDR2 FQNEAQ (reference sequence). There are 12 residues in the CDR3. Trimming took 6 bases from V and 9 from J, leaving 12 bases between them. The CDR3, as DNA: TGTGCCAGCAGTCCGGGACTTTTTGAGCAGTTCTTC. Protein sequence: CASSPGLFEQFF.

The V and J genes are TRBV28 and TRBJ2-1, with a tentative D call TRBD2 (5 bases). Looked up from germline, CDR1 is MDHEN and CDR2 is SYDVKM. V was clipped by 8 bases and J by 3 bases, with 8 bases between them. CDR3 length: 12 residues. CDR3 coding DNA: TGTGCCAGCCATGACTACTACAATGAGCAGTTCTTC. Amino acid sequence: CASHDYYNEQFF.

This clonotype was counted many times. The V and J genes are TRBV29-1 and TRBJ1-6; D gene uncertain. This CDR3 spans 16 amino acids. The germline gives CDR1 SQVTM, CDR2 ANQGSEA. V lost 3 bases to trimming and J lost 4 bases, with 16 bases between them. CDR3: CSVDPTGGPYNSPLHF. CDR3 DNA sequence: TGCAGCGTTGACCCGACCGGAGGGCCTTATAATTCACCCCTCCACTTT.

A word on this clonotype: This CDR3 is missing its conserved last phenylalanine or tryptophan, likely due to a read error. The DNA is omitted, as the CDR3 cannot be located on it reliably, and the CDR3 follows TCRdb's listing. The V gene is TRBV6-6, the J gene TRBJ2-2; the tabulated D call, TRBD2, remains unverified against the DNA. The CDR3 comprises 17 residues, both ends counted. The germline V gene encodes CDR1 MNHNY and CDR2 SVGAGI (reference sequence). Here the CDR3 reads CASSKTSSGPNTGELFS.

With respect to this clonotype: Possible read error: a much larger clone is one base away. This chain uses TRBV29-1 with TRBJ2-3; the match to TRBD1 covers 12 bases. The CDR3 is 14 amino acids. Unmatched junction bases numbered 7, after V lost 7 bases and J lost 5 bases. Looked up from germline, CDR1 is SQVTM and CDR2 is ANQGSEA. The CDR3 loop is CSAPGQGARDTQYF. Written as DNA, the CDR3 is TGCAGCGCCCCGGGACAGGGGGCAAGAGATACGCAGTATTTT.

Note on this clonotype: A much more abundant neighbour one base away suggests this may be a read error. This is likely a read error, given that the CDR3 carries no conserved phenylalanine or tryptophan at its end. V gene TRBV4-1 combines with J gene TRBJ2-1, with a possible D match to TRBD2 (6 bases). CDR3 length equals 13 residues. The germline gives CDR1 MGHRA, CDR2 YSYEKL. Trimming cost V 4 bases and J 6 bases, with 10 bases left between them. The CDR3, as DNA: TGCGCCAGCAGCCTGACTAGGGTCAATGAGCAGTTCTTA. Encoded protein: CASSLTRVNEQFL.

Concerning this clonotype itself: A much larger clone lies a single base off, so this may be a read error. This likely comes from a read error, as the CDR3 has no conserved phenylalanine or tryptophan at its end. This chain uses TRBV6-1 with TRBJ2-5; D assignment may be TRBD1 or TRBD2 (6 bases each). The CDR3 contains 14 residues. V lost 5 bases, J lost 5 bases, and 15 bases lay in between. Germline V gene data show CDR1 as MNHNS and CDR2 as SASEGT. CDR3 bases: TGTGCCAGCAGTTTGGGACAACGGGGGGAGACCCAGTACTTA. Translating gives CASSLGQRGETQYL.

This clonotype was seen repeatedly, ten times or more. The V gene is TRBV29-1, the J gene TRBJ2-2; TRBD1 aligns across 8 bases. CDR1 and CDR2 from the germline V gene are SQVTM and ANQGSEA. The CDR3 has 14 residues. The V and J ends lost 6 bases and 2 bases, in that order; junction bases with no gene match: 5. DNA of the CDR3: TGCAGCGTCCCGCAGGGGGCCAACACCGGGGAGCTGTTTTTT. Its protein product is CSVPQGANTGELFF.

This chain uses TRBV7-9 with TRBJ1-2; 7 nucleotides align to TRBD1. Trimming removed 3 bases from V and 2 bases from J; junction bases left unmatched: 12. Germline lookup yields CDR1 SEHNR and CDR2 FQNEAQ (reference sequence). The CDR3 totals 17 residues. As DNA, the CDR3 is TGTGCCAGCAGCTTCGGGGACGACAGGGCCCTAAACTATGGCTACACCTTC. Protein product: CASSFGDDRALNYGYTF.

This rearrangement joins TRBV28 to TRBJ2-5, with 13 bases fitting TRBD2. The CDR3 is 17 residues long. J lost 2 bases, V lost 3 bases, and 6 bases had no gene match. Germline values: CDR1 MDHEN, CDR2 SYDVKM. The CDR3 spells CASSLGLAGSGQETQYF. CDR3 in DNA: TGTGCCAGCAGTTTGGGACTAGCGGGAAGTGGGCAAGAGACCCAGTACTTC.

As concerns this clonotype: It may be a read error: a sequence one base away is much more abundant. The V and J genes are TRBV4-1 and TRBJ1-1; D ambiguous. The CDR3 has 14 residues. V was trimmed by 3 bases and J by 3 bases, leaving 11 bases between them. The germline gives CDR1 MGHRA, CDR2 YSYEKL. The CDR3 reads CASSQGPLDTEAFF. Here the CDR3 DNA reads TGCGCCAGCAGCCAGGGCCCCCTCGACACTGAAGCTTTCTTT.